The entry below gives a single TCR beta chain sequence along with its context. Its antigen is not identified. This sample is part of a study of metastatic and nonmetastatic thyroid tumors. Study context: The authors compared repertoires across blood and tumor or nodule tissue from malignant and benign thyroid patients. Overall study findings and caveats: Malignant thyroid tumors reportedly exceeded benign nodules significantly in TCR beta diversity, with the difference appearing in blood and tumor.

In the source study's methods: The study took CDR3 differences across clinicopathological groups and made a distant-metastasis classifier for papillary thyroid cancer from them. TCRdb reanalyzed the PCR reads via MiXCR. The V and J calls were not made by the authors but by TCRdb's processing. The profile shows 60,000 or so clones, roughly 30% of them singletons. Each patient came to thyroid surgery without any prior treatment (of any kind). Trimming pared 7 bases from V and 5 bases from J, leaving 15 bases between. This CDR3 comprises 14 residues. Germline-derived CDR1 and CDR2 are MNHNS and SASEGT. The sequencing input was blood. The chain recombines TRBV6-1 with TRBJ1-3; D remains ambiguous. The TCR was taken from a female donor with papillary thyroid cancer or a benign thyroid nodule (not recorded which). Some clones in this sample may be carry-over from other donors' samples. The CDR3 protein is CASTRTRERNTIYF. The CDR3 DNA reads as TGTGCCAGCACTCGCACCCGTGAGCGAAACACCATATATTTT.